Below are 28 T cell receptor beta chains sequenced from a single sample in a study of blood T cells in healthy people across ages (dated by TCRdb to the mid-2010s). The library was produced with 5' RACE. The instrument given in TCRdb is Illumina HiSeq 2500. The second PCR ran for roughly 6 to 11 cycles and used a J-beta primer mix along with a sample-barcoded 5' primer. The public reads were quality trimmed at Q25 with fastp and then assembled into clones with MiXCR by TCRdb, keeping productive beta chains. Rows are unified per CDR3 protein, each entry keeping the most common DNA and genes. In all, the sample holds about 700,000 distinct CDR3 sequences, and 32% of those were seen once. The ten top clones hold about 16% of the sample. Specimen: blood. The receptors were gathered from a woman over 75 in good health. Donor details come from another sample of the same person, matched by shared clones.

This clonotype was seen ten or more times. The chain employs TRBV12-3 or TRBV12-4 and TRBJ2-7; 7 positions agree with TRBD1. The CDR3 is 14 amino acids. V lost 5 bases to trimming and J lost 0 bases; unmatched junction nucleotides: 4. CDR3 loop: CASSVRDSSYEQYF. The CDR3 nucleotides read TGTGCCAGCAGTGTCCGGGACAGCTCCTACGAGCAGTACTTC.

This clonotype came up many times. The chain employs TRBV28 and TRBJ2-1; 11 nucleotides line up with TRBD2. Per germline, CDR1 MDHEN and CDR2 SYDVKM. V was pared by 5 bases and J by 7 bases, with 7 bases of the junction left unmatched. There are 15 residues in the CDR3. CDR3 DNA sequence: TGTGCCAGCAGTATTTTAGCGGGGGGGCTAAATGAGCAGTTCTTC. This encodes CASSILAGGLNEQFF.

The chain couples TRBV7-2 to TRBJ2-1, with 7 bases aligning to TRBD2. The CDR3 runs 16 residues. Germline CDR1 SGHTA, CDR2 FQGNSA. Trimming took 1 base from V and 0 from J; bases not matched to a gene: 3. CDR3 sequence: CASSLVCGSSYNEQFF. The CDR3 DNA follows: TGTGCCAGCAGCTTAGTATGCGGGAGCTCCTACAATGAGCAGTTCTTC. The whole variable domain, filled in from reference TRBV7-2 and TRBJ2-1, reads GAGVSQSPSNKVTEKGKDVELRCDPISGHTALYWYRQSLGQGLEFLIYFQGNSAPDKSGLPSDRFSAERTGGSVSTLTIQRTQQEDSAVYLCASSLVCGSSYNEQFFGPGTRLTVL.

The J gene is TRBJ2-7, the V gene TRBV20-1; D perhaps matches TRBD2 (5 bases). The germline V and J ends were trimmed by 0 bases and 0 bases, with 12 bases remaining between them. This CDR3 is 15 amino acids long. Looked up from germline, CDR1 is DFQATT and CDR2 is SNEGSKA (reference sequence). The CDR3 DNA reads TGCAGTGCTAGAGAGGTAGCGAGGAGCTCCTACGAGCAGTACTTC. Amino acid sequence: CSAREVARSSYEQYF.

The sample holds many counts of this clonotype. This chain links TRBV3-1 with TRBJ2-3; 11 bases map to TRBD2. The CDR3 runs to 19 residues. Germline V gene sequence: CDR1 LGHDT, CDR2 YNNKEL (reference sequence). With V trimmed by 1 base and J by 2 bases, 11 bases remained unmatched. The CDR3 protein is CASSQGSGGVIGTTDTQYF. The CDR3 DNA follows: TGTGCCAGCAGCCAAGGTAGCGGGGGGGTCATAGGGACCACAGATACGCAGTATTTT.

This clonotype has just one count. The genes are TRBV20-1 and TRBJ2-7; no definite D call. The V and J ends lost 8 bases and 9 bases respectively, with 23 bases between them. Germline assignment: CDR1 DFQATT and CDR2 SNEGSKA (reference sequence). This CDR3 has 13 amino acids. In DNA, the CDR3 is TGCAGTTTTTTTGCGCCCTCGAAGAGTGTGCAGTACTTC. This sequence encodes CSFFAPSKSVQYF.

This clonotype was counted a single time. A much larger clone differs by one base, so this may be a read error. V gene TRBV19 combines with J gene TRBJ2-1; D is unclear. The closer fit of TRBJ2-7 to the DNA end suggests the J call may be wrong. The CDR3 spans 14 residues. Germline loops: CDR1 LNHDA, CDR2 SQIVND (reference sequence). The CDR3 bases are TGTGCCAGTAGTATCGCCAGAGGAGCCAATGAGCAGTACTTC. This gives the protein CASSIARGANEQYF.

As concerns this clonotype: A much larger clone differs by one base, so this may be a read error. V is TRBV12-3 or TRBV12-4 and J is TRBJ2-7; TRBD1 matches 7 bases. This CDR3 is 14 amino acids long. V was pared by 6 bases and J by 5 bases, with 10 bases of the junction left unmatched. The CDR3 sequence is CASSPGQPLHEQYF. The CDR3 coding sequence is TGTGCCAGCAGCCCGGGACAGCCCCTCCACGAGCAGTACTTC.

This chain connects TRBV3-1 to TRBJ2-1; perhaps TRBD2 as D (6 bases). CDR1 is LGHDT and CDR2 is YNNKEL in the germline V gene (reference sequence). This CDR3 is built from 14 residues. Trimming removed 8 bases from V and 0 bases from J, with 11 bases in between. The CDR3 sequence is CASGASDSYNEQFF. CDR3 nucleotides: TGTGCCAGCGGAGCTAGCGACTCCTACAATGAGCAGTTCTTC.

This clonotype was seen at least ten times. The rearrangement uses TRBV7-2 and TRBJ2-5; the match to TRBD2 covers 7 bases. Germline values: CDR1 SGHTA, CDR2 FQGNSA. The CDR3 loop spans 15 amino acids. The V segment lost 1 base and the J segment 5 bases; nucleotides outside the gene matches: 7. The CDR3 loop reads CASSLVGGFSETQYF. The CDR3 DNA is TGTGCCAGCAGCTTAGTCGGGGGGTTCTCGGAGACCCAGTACTTC.

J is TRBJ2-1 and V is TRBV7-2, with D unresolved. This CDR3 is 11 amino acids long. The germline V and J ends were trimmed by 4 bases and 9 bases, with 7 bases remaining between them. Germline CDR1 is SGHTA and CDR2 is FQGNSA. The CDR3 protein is CASSSGGEQFF. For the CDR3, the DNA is TGTGCCAGCAGCTCGGGTGGTGAGCAGTTCTTC. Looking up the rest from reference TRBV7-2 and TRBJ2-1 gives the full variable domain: GAGVSQSPSNKVTEKGKDVELRCDPISGHTALYWYRQSLGQGLEFLIYFQGNSAPDKSGLPSDRFSAERTGGSVSTLTIQRTQQEDSAVYLCASSSGGEQFFGPGTRLTVL.

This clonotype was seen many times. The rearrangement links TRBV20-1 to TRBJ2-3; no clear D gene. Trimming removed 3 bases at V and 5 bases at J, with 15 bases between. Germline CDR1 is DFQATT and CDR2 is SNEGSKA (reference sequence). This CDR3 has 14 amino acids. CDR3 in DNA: TGCAGTGCTAGGGACCCCCGTCGTAAAGATACGCAGTATTTT. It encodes CSARDPRRKDTQYF.

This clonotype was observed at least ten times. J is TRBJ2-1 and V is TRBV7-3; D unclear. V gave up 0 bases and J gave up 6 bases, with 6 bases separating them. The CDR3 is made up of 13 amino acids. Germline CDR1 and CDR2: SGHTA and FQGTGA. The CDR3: CASSLTRINEQFF. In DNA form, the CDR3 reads TGTGCCAGCAGCTTAACGAGGATCAATGAGCAGTTCTTC.

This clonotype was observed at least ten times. The CDR3 protein is CSAREGSGGARQFF. The CDR3 coding sequence is TGCAGTGCTAGAGAAGGTAGCGGGGGGGCCCGGCAGTTCTTC. The rearrangement links TRBV20-1 to TRBJ2-1; the match to TRBD2 covers 11 bases. The CDR3 has 14 residues. V lost 0 bases and J lost 12; bases outside the gene matches: 7. Germline assignment: CDR1 DFQATT and CDR2 SNEGSKA (reference sequence).

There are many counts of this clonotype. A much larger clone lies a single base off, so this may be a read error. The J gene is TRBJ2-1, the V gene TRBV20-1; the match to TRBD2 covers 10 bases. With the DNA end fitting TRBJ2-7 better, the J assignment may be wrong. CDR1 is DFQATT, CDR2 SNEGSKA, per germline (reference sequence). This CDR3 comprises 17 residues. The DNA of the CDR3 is TGCAGTGCTAGAGCCCTAGCGGGGGCGATACGGTACAATGAGCAGTACTTC. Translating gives CSARALAGAIRYNEQYF.

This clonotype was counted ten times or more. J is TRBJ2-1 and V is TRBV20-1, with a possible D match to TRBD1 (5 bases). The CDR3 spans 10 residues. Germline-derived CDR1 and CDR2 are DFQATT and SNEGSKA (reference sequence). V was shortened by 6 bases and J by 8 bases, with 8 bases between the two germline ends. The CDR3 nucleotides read TGCAGTGCCCGGACATATGAGCAGTTCTTC. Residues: CSARTYEQFF.

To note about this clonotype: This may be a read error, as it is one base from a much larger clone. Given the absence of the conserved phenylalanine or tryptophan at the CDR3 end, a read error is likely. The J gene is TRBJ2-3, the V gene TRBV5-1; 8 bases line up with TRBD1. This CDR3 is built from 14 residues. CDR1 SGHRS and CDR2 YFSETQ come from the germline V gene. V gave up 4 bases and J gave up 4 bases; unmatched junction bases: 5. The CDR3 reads CASSGQGGSDTQYC. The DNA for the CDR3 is TGCGCCAGCAGCGGACAGGGCGGGTCAGATACGCAGTATTGT.

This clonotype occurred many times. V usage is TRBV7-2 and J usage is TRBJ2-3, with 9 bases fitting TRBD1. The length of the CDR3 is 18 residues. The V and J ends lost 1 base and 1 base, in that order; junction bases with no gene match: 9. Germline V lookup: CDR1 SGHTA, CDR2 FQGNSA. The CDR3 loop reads CASSLGGTGWYRTDTQYF. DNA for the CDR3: TGTGCCAGCAGCTTAGGGGGGACAGGGTGGTATCGCACAGATACGCAGTATTTT.

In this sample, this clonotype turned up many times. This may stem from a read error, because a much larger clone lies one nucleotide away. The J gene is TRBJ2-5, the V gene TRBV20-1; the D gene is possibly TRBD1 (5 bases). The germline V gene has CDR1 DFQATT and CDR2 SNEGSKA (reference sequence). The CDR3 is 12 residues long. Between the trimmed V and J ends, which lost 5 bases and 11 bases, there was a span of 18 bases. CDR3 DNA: TGCAGTGCTGAAGGGGCCGTAGGTTGGCAGTACTTC. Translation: CSAEGAVGWQYF.

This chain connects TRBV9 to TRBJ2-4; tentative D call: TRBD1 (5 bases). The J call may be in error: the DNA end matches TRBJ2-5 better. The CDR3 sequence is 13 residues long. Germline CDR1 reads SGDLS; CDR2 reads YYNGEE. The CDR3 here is CATSKGAQETQYF. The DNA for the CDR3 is TGTGCCACCTCGAAAGGGGCTCAAGAGACCCAGTACTTC.

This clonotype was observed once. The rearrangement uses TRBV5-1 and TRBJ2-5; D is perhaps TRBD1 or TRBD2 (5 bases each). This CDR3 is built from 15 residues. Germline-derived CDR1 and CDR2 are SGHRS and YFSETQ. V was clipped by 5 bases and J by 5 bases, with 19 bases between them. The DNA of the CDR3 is TGCGCCAGCAGTCGGGGCGGAGATCAATGGGAGACCCAGTACTTC. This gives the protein CASSRGGDQWETQYF.

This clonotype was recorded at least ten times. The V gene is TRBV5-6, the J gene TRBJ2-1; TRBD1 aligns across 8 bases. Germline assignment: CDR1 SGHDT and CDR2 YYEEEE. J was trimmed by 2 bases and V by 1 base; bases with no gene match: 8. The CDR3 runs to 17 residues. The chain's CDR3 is CASSLITGGRTYNEQFF. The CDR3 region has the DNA TGTGCCAGCAGCTTGATTACAGGGGGTCGCACCTACAATGAGCAGTTCTTC.

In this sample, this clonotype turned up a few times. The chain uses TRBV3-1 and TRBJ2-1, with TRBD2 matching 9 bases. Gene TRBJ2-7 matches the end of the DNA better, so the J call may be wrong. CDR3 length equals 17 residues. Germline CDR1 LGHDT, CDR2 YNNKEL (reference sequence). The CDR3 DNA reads TGTGCCAGCAGCCAAGACACAGCGGGGGGATCCTACAATGAGCAGTACTTC. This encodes CASSQDTAGGSYNEQYF.

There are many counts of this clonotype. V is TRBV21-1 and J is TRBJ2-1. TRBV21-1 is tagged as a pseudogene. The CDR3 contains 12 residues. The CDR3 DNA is TGTGCCCGACGTGAGTGGCGTAATGAGCAGTTCTTC. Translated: CARREWRNEQFF.

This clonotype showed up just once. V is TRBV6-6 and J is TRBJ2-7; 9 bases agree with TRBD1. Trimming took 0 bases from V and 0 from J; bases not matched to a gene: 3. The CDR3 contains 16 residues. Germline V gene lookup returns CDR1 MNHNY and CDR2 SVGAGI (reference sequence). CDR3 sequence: CASSYSGQGSSYEQYF. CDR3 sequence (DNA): TGTGCCAGCAGTTACTCCGGACAGGGGAGCTCCTACGAGCAGTACTTC.

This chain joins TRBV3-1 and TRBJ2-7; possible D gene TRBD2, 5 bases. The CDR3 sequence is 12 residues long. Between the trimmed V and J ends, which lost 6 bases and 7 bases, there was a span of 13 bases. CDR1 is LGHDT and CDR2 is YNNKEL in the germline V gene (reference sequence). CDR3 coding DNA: TGTGCCAGCAGTACGGGAAGTGGTGAGCAGTACTTC. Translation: CASSTGSGEQYF.

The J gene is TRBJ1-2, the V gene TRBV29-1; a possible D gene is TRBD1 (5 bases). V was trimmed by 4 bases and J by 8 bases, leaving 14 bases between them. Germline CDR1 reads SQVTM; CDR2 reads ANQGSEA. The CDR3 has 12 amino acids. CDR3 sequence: CSVGQSDSGYTF. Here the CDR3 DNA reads TGCAGCGTTGGACAGTCGGACTCCGGCTACACCTTC.

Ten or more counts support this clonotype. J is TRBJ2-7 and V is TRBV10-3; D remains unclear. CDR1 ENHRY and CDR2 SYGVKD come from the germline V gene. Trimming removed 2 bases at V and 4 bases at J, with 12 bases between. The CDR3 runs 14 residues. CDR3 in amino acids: CAISENPSLYEQYF. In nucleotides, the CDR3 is TGTGCCATCAGTGAGAATCCCTCCTTGTACGAGCAGTACTTC.